This T cell receptor beta chain comes out of a study of response to subunit inactivated influenza vaccine. The study, taken as a whole, reports: Only a handful of new T cells, the authors suggested, are recruited with each seasonal influenza vaccination.

TCRdb independently ran MiXCR on the RT-PCR reads; one entry per CDR3 protein. The table records more than 450,000 distinct CDR3 sequences, about 10% of them present only once. The germline V and J ends were trimmed by 2 bases and 2 bases, with 10 bases remaining between them. The CDR3 loop spans 14 amino acids. Germline loops: CDR1 LGHNA, CDR2 YSLEER. As for this clonotype: Its antigen is unknown.

In addition, the sample was reused for a study of T cells expressing NK-cell markers. That publication notes: 5'RACE template switching with UMIs generated TCR beta cDNA.

This material consisted of PBMCs from blood, taken on the day of vaccination. The rearrangement links TRBV4-3 to TRBJ2-7, with D hard to call. The source of this sequence is a man aged 50-59 years who received an inactivated influenza vaccine. The CDR3 sequence is CASSQWAATYEQYF. The CDR3 nucleotides read TGCGCCAGCAGCCAATGGGCGGCGACCTACGAGCAGTACTTC.